This T cell receptor (beta chain) was captured by sequencing in a study of B cell selection in AIRE deficiency. Per the study methods: Pooled Tregs gave about 5.65x10^4 patient and approximately 1x10^5 donor TCRbeta sequences. Profiling relied on immunoSEQ multiplex PCR, and the TCRdb table lists in-frame clones only, not all of them. Clone size and the V and J calls come from that table; the DNA yielded D and trimming. Of 28,000 or so clones in the sample, roughly 90% are singletons; the top ten hold about 1.1%. Germline CDR1 is MDHEN and CDR2 is SYDVKM. The CDR3 has 12 amino acids. The ends were cut back, 3 bases at V and 7 bases at J, with 7 bases in the middle. Comments on this clone: The antigen remains undetermined.

Sorted regulatory T cells were CD4-positive, CD25-high and CD127-low or negative. The study, taken as a whole, reports: Roughly 28% of healthy-donor shared Treg TCRbeta sequences appeared in patient Tconv cells. In TCRBV usage, CDR3 length and diversity, patient Tconv and Treg cells matched healthy donors.

Sequencing was done on a sample of CD4+CD25+ Tregs sorted from PBMCs. The receptor was derived from a human donor in good health. The V and J genes are TRBV28 and TRBJ1-5; D gene ambiguous. The CDR3 spells CASSLGWQPQHF. The CDR3 nucleotides are TGTGCCAGCAGTTTGGGGTGGCAGCCCCAGCATTTT.